Below, 21 T cell receptor beta chains from the same sample are listed, as sequenced in a study of shared clonotypes between healthy human individuals. Assay used: immunoSEQ multiplex PCR; TCRdb lists only in-frame clones, some missing. The data contain 2 million to 2.5 million clones, less than 95% of them singletons. Source material: naive CD4+ T cells from PBMCs. The subset is: CD45RA+ positively selected. The receptor set was obtained from a man aged 18 to 30 in good health. Some clones in this sample may be carry-over from other donors' samples.

The V call is TRBV4-1, the J call TRBJ2-7, with D tentatively TRBD2 (5 bases). This CDR3 spans 15 amino acids. V was clipped by 4 bases and J by 2 bases, with 15 bases between them. CDR1 is MGHRA, CDR2 YSYEKL, per germline. CDR3 sequence reads: CASSRGDGTPYEQYF. CDR3 sequence (DNA): TGCGCCAGCAGCCGGGGAGACGGAACTCCCTACGAGCAGTACTTC.

This clone was picked up one time. This chain connects TRBV11-2 to TRBJ2-7, with 7 bases aligning to TRBD1. The germline gives CDR1 SGHAT, CDR2 FQNNGV. V was clipped by 4 bases and J by 6 bases; unmatched bases: 9. This CDR3 comprises 14 residues. The CDR3 is CASSSNRGRGEQYF. CDR3 bases: TGTGCCAGCAGCTCCAACAGGGGCCGGGGCGAGCAGTACTTC. Using reference TRBV11-2 and TRBJ2-7 for the parts outside the CDR3, the full variable domain is EAGVAQSPRYKIIEKRQSVAFWCNPISGHATLYWYQQILGQGPKLLIQFQNNGVVDDSQLPKDRFSAERLKGVDSTLKIQPAKLEDSAVYLCASSSNRGRGEQYFGPGTRLTVT.

This clone came up once. This chain uses TRBV9 with TRBJ2-5; no reliable D call. Germline CDR1 is SGDLS and CDR2 is YYNGEE. The CDR3 is 17 residues long. The V gene lost 5 bases and the J gene lost 0 bases, with 20 bases spanning the gap. CDR3 sequence: CASSSNPPVGYQETQYF. The CDR3 nucleotides read TGTGCCAGCAGTTCTAATCCCCCGGTAGGGTACCAAGAGACCCAGTACTTC.

Only a few counts were recorded for this clone. The rearrangement joins TRBV13 to TRBJ2-7; 7 bases map to TRBD1. V trimming: 4 bases; J trimming: 4 bases; junction bases outside the gene matches: 16. CDR1 is PRHDT, CDR2 FYEKMQ, per germline (reference sequence). There are 17 residues in the CDR3. The CDR3 DNA is TGTGCCAGCAGCTCACCCTGGACAGGCCGATTCGGGTACGAGCAGTACTTC. This sequence encodes CASSSPWTGRFGYEQYF.

J is TRBJ2-3 and V is TRBV5-1; TRBD2 matches at 7 bases. The CDR3 sequence is 13 residues long. The ends lost 5 bases at V and 5 bases at J; junction bases unmatched: 5. CDR1 SGHRS and CDR2 YFSETQ come from the germline V gene. The DNA for the CDR3 is TGCGCCAGCAGATTGCCTAGCGGAGATACGCAGTATTTT. It is translated as CASRLPSGDTQYF.

This chain uses TRBV7-7 with TRBJ2-7; TRBD1 agrees at 7 bases. Germline lookup yields CDR1 SSHAT and CDR2 FNYEAQ (reference sequence). This CDR3 has 14 residues. The V gene end was trimmed by 5 bases and the J gene end by 7 bases; junction bases not matched to a gene: 11. CDR3 protein: CASSRNQGDGEQYF. In DNA, the CDR3 is TGTGCCAGCAGCAGAAATCAGGGGGATGGTGAGCAGTACTTC. The entire variable domain, with the rest obtained from reference TRBV7-7 and TRBJ2-7, is as follows: GAGVSQSPRYKVTKRGQDVTLRCDPISSHATLYWYQQALGQGPEFLTYFNYEAQPDKSGLPSDRFSAERPEGSISTLTIQRTEQRDSAMYRCASSRNQGDGEQYFGPGTRLTVT.

This chain links TRBV29-1 with TRBJ2-7; the match to TRBD1 covers 9 bases. The V and J ends lost 6 bases and 4 bases, in that order; junction bases with no gene match: 10. The CDR3 runs 14 residues. CDR1 and CDR2 (germline): SQVTM, ANQGSEA. The CDR3 nucleotides read TGCAGCGTGGGGGCCGGGACAGGGAGGTACGAGCAGTACTTC. This codes for CSVGAGTGRYEQYF.

The chain recombines TRBV10-3 with TRBJ2-7; D remains unclear. The ends were cut back, 10 bases at V and 2 bases at J, with 12 bases in the middle. CDR1 is ENHRY and CDR2 is SYGVKD in the germline V gene. The CDR3 runs 12 residues. CDR3 region: CATQTEPYEQYF. The CDR3 DNA follows: TGTGCCACCCAGACGGAGCCCTACGAGCAGTACTTC.

The V call is TRBV5-5, the J call TRBJ2-7; 8 bases are a match to TRBD1. V shed 2 bases, J shed 4 bases, and the junction held 2 bases outside the gene matches. CDR3 size: 13 residues. Germline lookup yields CDR1 SGHKS and CDR2 YYEKEE (reference sequence). CDR3 in amino acids: CASSFQGAYEQYF. The CDR3 DNA follows: TGTGCCAGCAGCTTCCAGGGGGCTTACGAGCAGTACTTC.

The CDR3 DNA follows: TGTGCCAGCAGCCCAGCCGAAGTGGGGAACAGCGAGCAGTACTTC. This encodes CASSPAEVGNSEQYF. The chain uses TRBV7-2 and TRBJ2-7; D unresolved. V gave up 5 bases and J gave up 6 bases, with 20 bases separating them. The CDR3 is 15 amino acids. Germline CDR1 reads SGHTA; CDR2 reads FQGNSA.

This clone was recorded only once. The chain recombines TRBV28 with TRBJ1-4; D remains ambiguous. Per the germline V gene, CDR1 is MDHEN and CDR2 is SYDVKM. The V end lost 4 bases, the J end lost 5 bases, and 5 bases lay between the germline ends. CDR3 length equals 12 residues. The CDR3 sequence is CASSYRNEKLFF. The CDR3 DNA sequence: TGTGCCAGCAGTTACCGAAATGAAAAACTGTTTTTT. Complete variable domain (other parts from reference TRBV28 and TRBJ1-4): DVKVTQSSRYLVKRTGEKVFLECVQDMDHENMFWYRQDPGLGLRLIYFSYDVKMKEKGDIPEGYSVSREKKERFSLILESASTNQTSMYLCASSYRNEKLFFGSGTQLSVL.

This chain links TRBV10-3 with TRBJ1-4; 9 bases align to TRBD1. This CDR3 comprises 14 residues. With V trimmed by 2 bases and J by 7 bases, 2 bases remained unmatched. Germline V CDR1 and CDR2: ENHRY, SYGVKD. The CDR3, as DNA: TGTGCCATCAGTGAGGACAGGGGGAGTGAAAAACTGTTTTTT. It translates to CAISEDRGSEKLFF.

The chain carries TRBV9 and TRBJ2-3, with a possible D match to TRBD1 (6 bases). Germline CDR1 reads SGDLS; CDR2 reads YYNGEE. V lost 3 bases and J lost 8, with 13 bases in between. The length of the CDR3 is 13 residues. CDR3 amino acids: CASSGTDSGTQYF. The CDR3 nucleotides read TGTGCCAGCAGCGGAACGGACAGCGGTACGCAGTATTTT.

The chain combines TRBV9 with TRBJ2-1, with TRBD2 matching 7 bases. The V gene's germline CDR1 is SGDLS and CDR2 YYNGEE. CDR3 size: 16 residues. After removal of 4 bases from V and 7 bases from J, the junction contained 14 bases not matched to a gene. Here the CDR3 reads CASSPRHLAVGNEQFF. The CDR3 region has the DNA TGTGCCAGCAGCCCCCGGCACCTAGCGGTGGGGAATGAGCAGTTCTTC.

V gene TRBV28 combines with J gene TRBJ1-1, with a weak D call TRBD1 (5 bases). Deletions cut 5 bases from V and 10 bases from J, with 17 bases between. Looked up from germline, CDR1 is MDHEN and CDR2 is SYDVKM. The CDR3 runs 13 residues. The CDR3 DNA reads as TGTGCCAGCAGTGCCCTAGGGACTGATCCAGCTTTCTTT. Translation: CASSALGTDPAFF.

The gene calls are TRBV7-2 and TRBJ2-7, with a tentative D call TRBD2 (5 bases). From germline, CDR1 is SGHTA and CDR2 FQGNSA. The CDR3 is 16 residues long. Deletions cut 5 bases from V and 0 bases from J, with 17 bases between. The CDR3 DNA is TGTGCCAGCAGCCCGAGGGTACGGACCAGCTCCTACGAGCAGTACTTC. It is translated as CASSPRVRTSSYEQYF.

The CDR3: CASSFRSRGRSGYTF. CDR3 DNA sequence: TGTGCCAGCAGCTTTAGATCCAGGGGTCGGTCTGGCTACACCTTC. The V gene is TRBV5-8, the J gene TRBJ1-2, with D perhaps matching TRBD1 (6 bases). The V end lost 2 bases, the J end lost 7 bases, and 18 bases lay between the germline ends. Germline CDR1 reads SGHTS; CDR2 reads YDEGEE. The CDR3 length is 15 residues. Full variable domain (missing parts from reference TRBV5-8 and TRBJ1-2): EAGVTQSPTHLIKTRGQQATLRCSPISGHTSVYWYQQALGLGLQFLLWYDEGEERNRGNFPPRFSGRQFPNYSSELNVNALELEDSALYLCASSFRSRGRSGYTFGSGTRLTVV.

The V and J genes are TRBV5-1 and TRBJ2-4; possible D gene TRBD2, 6 bases. Germline values: CDR1 SGHRS, CDR2 YFSETQ. This CDR3 is 15 amino acids long. The V end was cut by 4 bases, the J end by 0 bases, with 11 bases between. The CDR3: CASSPGGAAKNIQYF. The CDR3 region has the DNA TGCGCCAGCAGCCCCGGGGGAGCAGCCAAAAACATTCAGTACTTC.

The rearrangement links TRBV5-1 to TRBJ2-5; 8 bases match TRBD1. CDR3 length: 16 amino acids. Germline values: CDR1 SGHRS, CDR2 YFSETQ. The junction had 11 bases not matched to a gene; V was cut back by 3 bases and J by 4 bases. The CDR3 coding sequence is TGCGCCAGCAGCTCTACCGGGACAGGTCCCCCAGAGACCCAGTACTTC. Translated: CASSSTGTGPPETQYF.

The chain recombines TRBV5-5 with TRBJ2-5; D remains ambiguous. V lost 0 bases to trimming and J lost 2 bases, with 8 bases between them. The CDR3 loop spans 14 amino acids. The germline V gene encodes CDR1 SGHKS and CDR2 YYEKEE (reference sequence). The CDR3: CASSLAAYQETQYF. In DNA, the CDR3 is TGTGCCAGCAGCTTGGCCGCATATCAAGAGACCCAGTACTTC.

The genes are TRBV7-3 and TRBJ2-1; 11 positions agree with TRBD2. The V gene end was trimmed by 5 bases and the J gene end by 6 bases; junction bases not matched to a gene: 6. Germline values: CDR1 SGHTA, CDR2 FQGTGA. The CDR3 consists of 15 residues. The CDR3 DNA is TGTGCCAGCAGCCCGGGACTAGCGGCAGGCAATGAGCAGTTCTTC. Its protein product is CASSPGLAAGNEQFF.